These 7 T cell receptor beta chains originate from one sample sequenced in a study of T cell repertoires in cytomegalovirus infection. One entry per CDR3 protein results from TCRdb running MiXCR on the reads. Of 680,000 or so distinct CDR3 sequences in the sample, approximately 40% are singletons; the top ten hold under 3.5%. The sequenced sample was PBMCs. These receptors came from a human donor in good health (CMV status not recorded). Some clones in this sample may be carry-over from other donors' samples.

In this sample, this clonotype turned up once. The chain recombines TRBV18 with TRBJ1-1; no definite D call. The CDR3 extends over 12 amino acids. Trimming stripped 0 bases from V and 8 bases from J, with 7 bases between. CDR1 is KGHSH, CDR2 LQKENI, per germline. In DNA form, the CDR3 reads TGTGCCAGCTCACCACCGGCCCGGGAAGCTTTCTTT. Translating gives CASSPPAREAFF.

This clonotype was observed many times. The chain employs TRBV6-5 and TRBJ1-1; TRBD1 aligns across 7 bases. The length of the CDR3 is 14 residues. The V and J ends lost 0 bases and 4 bases, in that order; junction bases with no gene match: 2. Germline V gene lookup returns CDR1 MNHEY and CDR2 SVGAGI. The CDR3 protein is CASSYSPGGTEAFF. The CDR3 bases are TGTGCCAGCAGTTACTCGCCAGGGGGCACTGAAGCTTTCTTT.

This clonotype was seen once. This sequence joins TRBV27 and TRBJ2-3; the D is unclear. This CDR3 is built from 14 residues. Germline V gene data show CDR1 as MNHEY and CDR2 as SMNVEV (reference sequence). Trimming removed 11 bases from V and 4 bases from J, with 19 bases in between. DNA of the CDR3: TGTGCCCTCAGTCTACGACTTTTCTCAGATACGCAGTATTTT. This translates into CALSLRLFSDTQYF.

There are a few counts of this clonotype. The chain joins TRBV2 to TRBJ1-5, with D tentatively TRBD1 (6 bases). This CDR3 has 15 residues. V dropped 1 base and J dropped 6 bases, with 13 bases sitting between them. Looked up from germline, CDR1 is SNHLY and CDR2 is FYNNEI. CDR3 DNA sequence: TGTGCCAGCAGTGAAGACAGGGCGGCACCTCAGCCCCAGCATTTT. It is translated as CASSEDRAAPQPQHF.

The genes are TRBV12-3 or TRBV12-4 and TRBJ1-5, with a weak D call TRBD1 (5 bases). The V end was cut by 5 bases, the J end by 9 bases, with 20 bases between. This CDR3 has 15 amino acids. CDR3: CASSLTRGPGPPQHF. CDR3 DNA sequence: TGTGCCAGCAGTCTTACCCGCGGACCGGGGCCGCCCCAGCATTTT.

This clonotype came up a few times. This chain joins TRBV6-5 and TRBJ2-7; possibly TRBD1 for D (5 bases). Per germline, CDR1 MNHEY and CDR2 SVGAGI. The V end was cut by 7 bases, the J end by 4 bases, with 20 bases between. This CDR3 is built from 15 residues. In DNA form, the CDR3 reads TGTGCCAGCAAACGAGCTCTAGGGGTGAGGTACGAGCAGTACTTC. This sequence encodes CASKRALGVRYEQYF.

This clonotype turned up a few times. The CDR3 sequence is CASSLSSDVEQFF. The CDR3 coding sequence is TGTGCCAGCAGCTTATCCTCAGACGTTGAGCAGTTCTTC. The rearrangement joins TRBV7-2 to TRBJ2-1; D call uncertain. The V gene lost 2 bases and the J gene lost 9 bases, with 11 bases spanning the gap. CDR3 length equals 13 residues. The germline V gene encodes CDR1 SGHTA and CDR2 FQGNSA. The whole variable domain, filled in from reference TRBV7-2 and TRBJ2-1, reads GAGVSQSPSNKVTEKGKDVELRCDPISGHTALYWYRQSLGQGLEFLIYFQGNSAPDKSGLPSDRFSAERTGGSVSTLTIQRTQQEDSAVYLCASSLSSDVEQFFGPGTRLTVL.